These T cell receptor beta chains were read from a single sample in a study of T cell changes during pregnancy in multiple sclerosis. Assay used: immunoSEQ multiplex PCR; TCRdb lists only in-frame clones, some missing. The data hold under 45,000 clones, with almost 95% observed a single time. The sample consisted of CD4+ T cells from peripheral blood mononuclear cells, taken after pregnancy. The source of these receptors is a female donor with multiple sclerosis, enrolled in a pregnancy study. CDR3s include the opening cysteine and the closing phenylalanine or tryptophan. Each record gives: clone size, J gene, CDR3 length, V gene, D gene, CDR3 DNA, CDR3 protein. D genes are given only for firm matches. Clone size is shown for a subset of rows, as once, few, many or a class of expanded clone.

NA	TRBJ2-3	18	TRBV19	TRBD2	TGTGCCAGTAGTATCGGACTAGCGGGGGGGCTAGGTACAGATACGCAGTATTTT	CASSIGLAGGLGTDTQYF
NA	TRBJ1-1	13	TRBV19	NA	TGTGCCAGTTCCTTGAAACAGTACACTGAAGCTTTCTTT	CASSLKQYTEAFF
once	TRBJ1-3	17	TRBV13	NA	TGTGCCAGCACGTCCGGGGCGACAGGAATCTCTGGAAACACCATATATTTT	CASTSGATGISGNTIYF
NA	TRBJ1-1	16	TRBV7-9	NA	TGTGCCAGCAGCCCCGTTGGTGGGGTGCGGGACACTGAAGCTTTCTTT	CASSPVGGVRDTEAFF
NA	TRBJ1-4	16	TRBV5-1	NA	TGCGCCAGCAGCTTGGGCAAATCGACCGGGAATGAAAAACTGTTTTTT	CASSLGKSTGNEKLFF
NA	TRBJ1-2	14	TRBV6-5	TRBD1	TGTGCCAGCAGAGGAGGGGGCCAGGACTATGGCTACACCTTC	CASRGGGQDYGYTF
NA	TRBJ1-2	14	TRBV7-3	TRBD1	TGTGCCAGCAGCTTGACAGGGGGAAACTATGGCTACACCTTC	CASSLTGGNYGYTF
NA	TRBJ1-6	15	TRBV2	NA	TGTGCCAGCAGCAGGGGTATGCGGGATAATTCACCCCTCCACTTT	CASSRGMRDNSPLHF
NA	TRBJ1-5	13	TRBV19	NA	TGTGCCAGTAGTATCCCGGGAAATCAGCCCCAGCATTTT	CASSIPGNQPQHF
NA	TRBJ2-5	18	TRBV5-4	TRBD2	TGTGCCAGCAGCTTGCGACAGGGACTAGCGGGGGGGCTAGAGACCCAGTACTTC	CASSLRQGLAGGLETQYF
NA	TRBJ1-2	15	TRBV4-1	NA	TGCGCCAGCAGCCAAGAGCGACCGGGGATCTATGGCTACACCTTC	CASSQERPGIYGYTF
once	TRBJ2-5	13	TRBV29-1	NA	TGCAGCGTTGAAGCCCGGGATAAAGAGACCCAGTACTTC	CSVEARDKETQYF
once	TRBJ2-2	19	TRBV4-2	TRBD2	TGTGCCAGCAGCCCCTGGACTAGCGGGGGAGGAACTAACACCGGGGAGCTGTTTTTT	CASSPWTSGGGTNTGELFF
NA	TRBJ1-2	13	TRBV5-1	NA	TGCGCCAGCAGCTTCGGACACGGATATGGCTACACCTTC	CASSFGHGYGYTF
NA	TRBJ2-1	19	TRBV9	TRBD2	TGTGCCAGCAGCGGGGGACTAGCGGGACAGCCGATATCATACAATGAGCAGTTCTTC	CASSGGLAGQPISYNEQFF
NA	TRBJ2-6	19	TRBV7-7	NA	TGTGCTAGCAGCCGAGGGATCAGGGACAACATTTCTGGGGCCAACGTCCTGACTTTC	CASSRGIRDNISGANVLTF
NA	TRBJ1-5	16	TRBV4-1	NA	TGCGCCAGCAGCCAAGATTTCGCCGCGGGGAATCAGCCCCAGCATTTT	CASSQDFAAGNQPQHF
once	TRBJ1-1	14	TRBV6-5	TRBD1	TGTGCCAGCAGTCCGACAGGGGGCGATACTGAAGCTTTCTTT	CASSPTGGDTEAFF
once	TRBJ1-1	14	TRBV7-9	NA	TGTGCCAGCAGCTTTCGAGCCATGAACACTGAAGCTTTCTTT	CASSFRAMNTEAFF
NA	TRBJ1-1	13	TRBV30	NA	TGTGCCTGGAGGCCGACAGGGAACACTGAAGCTTTCTTT	CAWRPTGNTEAFF
NA	TRBJ2-5	10	TRBV6-6	NA	TGTGCCAGCCAGCAAGAGACCCAGTACTTC	CASQQETQYF
once	TRBJ1-6	15	TRBV5-1	TRBD1	TGCGCCAGCAGCTTGTCGGCAGGGGGAAGTTCACCCCTCCACTTT	CASSLSAGGSSPLHF
NA	TRBJ2-4	17	TRBV7-2	TRBD2	TGTGCCAGCAGCGTCACCGGGACTAGCGCATCCGTGGGCATTCAGTACTTC	CASSVTGTSASVGIQYF
NA	TRBJ2-7	13	TRBV6-5	TRBD1	TGTGCCAGCAGCCTGACAGGGGGGCTCGAGCAGTACTTC	CASSLTGGLEQYF
NA	TRBJ2-5	14	TRBV5-6	NA	TGTGCCAGCAGCTTGGATTTGGTCCGGGAGACCCAGTACTTC	CASSLDLVRETQYF
NA	TRBJ2-7	14	TRBV7-2	NA	TGTGCCAGCAGCCTGGACAGTGGGACCTACGAGCAGTACTTC	CASSLDSGTYEQYF
NA	TRBJ1-1	15	TRBV25-1	NA	TGTGCCAGCAGTGCCCATAAGGGGGTGGGGACTGAAGCTTTCTTT	CASSAHKGVGTEAFF
NA	TRBJ1-1	16	TRBV2	TRBD1	TGTGCCAGCAGTTTACCGGGACAGATAAGGGGCACTGAAGCTTTCTTT	CASSLPGQIRGTEAFF
NA	TRBJ2-7	14	TRBV30	NA	TGTGCCTGGGACGGTACAGGGGGGGACACCGAGCAGTACTTC	CAWDGTGGDTEQYF
once	TRBJ1-2	16	TRBV7-8	TRBD1	TGTGCCAGCAGCTTGCGCACGGGACAGAGAATCTATGGCTACACCTTC	CASSLRTGQRIYGYTF
NA	TRBJ1-3	13	TRBV7-7	TRBD1	TGTGCTAGCAGCCCGGGACAGGGAAACACCATATATTTT	CASSPGQGNTIYF
NA	TRBJ1-2	15	TRBV5-4	NA	TGTGCCAGCAGCCCGAGTTCCAACAGGGAATATGGCTACACCTTC	CASSPSSNREYGYTF
NA	TRBJ1-2	15	TRBV5-8	TRBD1	TGTGCCAGCGCAACTCCGGGACAGGGTTTCTATGGCTACACCTTC	CASATPGQGFYGYTF
NA	TRBJ2-5	14	TRBV5-1	TRBD1	TGCGCCAGCAGCATTGGACAGGGAGAAGAGACCCAGTACTTC	CASSIGQGEETQYF